This T cell receptor (beta chain) was obtained from a study of cytomegalovirus exposure and HLA in healthy donors (dated by TCRdb to about 2017). A note on the overall study: According to an earlier analysis of around 600 of the donors, 150 million to 200 million T cells yielded roughly 110 million unique TCR beta sequences and 250 to 350 Gb of sequence data. Approximately 300 gigabases of sequencing data and roughly 90 million unique TCR sequences were included in an early release covering roughly 700 HLA-typed donors. The genetic ancestry cluster associated with self-reported Caucasian donors included roughly four fifths of the 398 genotyped donors. The study aimed to test whether signatures of past pathogen exposure could be identified by cataloging public T cell receptors. Using immunosequencing, the study profiled T cell repertoires from around 670 subjects and related those repertoires to cytomegalovirus serostatus. Besides the first cohort of 666 subjects, a separate validation cohort made up of 120 different subjects was used. To predict cytomegalovirus infection status, the study combined high-throughput TCR immunosequencing, statistical association of individual TCRs with disease status, and machine learning. In a later analysis, previously published TCR beta repertoires from 550 to 700 donors were re-analyzed and high-resolution HLA genotyping was added so that TCR occurrence patterns could be studied. Rather than using new phenotypic data, the later analysis identified candidate immune exposures from TCR beta sequences and from how often those sequences occurred across donors. To decide whether each TCR beta V gene segment behaved as functional or pseudogenic, an earlier analysis of 587 of the donors relied on high-throughput TCR beta sequencing. Donor age, sex, ethnicity and CMV serostatus were compiled together with the repertoire data. A later genetic analysis used genome-wide SNP genotypes for about three fifths of the 666 donors, treating that subset as a discovery cohort. Every discovery cohort repertoire had been produced on one sequencing platform. Both class I and class II loci were covered by HLA typing, at four-digit resolution. The number of typed donors differed by locus: about 620-640 for A, B, C, DRB1 and DQB1; approximately 520 for DQA1; some 610 for DPA1; and around 470 for DPB1. Four to six DR-DQ haplotypes were handled as single units for association and clustering, since linkage in the cohort was strong. On average, around 240,000 unique TCR beta nucleotide sequences were sequenced per donor among about 400 genotyped donors of the cohort, with roughly 19% of those sequences being non-productive. Overall study outcomes, separate from this receptor: Most TCR sequences were seen in very few donors, while some public TCRs were found in many individuals. A total of 150 to 200 TCR beta chains were listed by the study as associated with cytomegalovirus. Immune exposure information for the cohort was limited to CMV serostatus. Linkage disequilibrium might explain the correlated functional status among segregating V segments, but an unknown experimental factor could not be ruled out. In a later genetic analysis, a missense DCLRE1C variant was associated with V-gene and J-gene trimming of TCR beta chains, and the association was replicated in an independent cohort. A later analysis reported that several top co-occurrence clusters appeared linked to parvovirus B19, influenza, CMV and Epstein-Barr virus. In a later analysis, HLA-associated TCR beta chains showed more clonal expansion and lower generation probabilities than non-associated chains that were equally common. Because counts were too low, about 15 rarely observed V segments, including chromosome 9 orphons, were left out of the earlier analysis of some 640 of the donors. A cluster of highly shared sequence variants was judged likely to represent a technical artifact of the sequencing pipeline. The authors suggested that the approach could potentially be extended to other disease states and immunological phenotypes. Because some donors lacked HLA typing at each locus, the association tests relied only on the typed subset. Broadly in line with IMGT annotations, most TCR beta V segments showed up in productive rearrangements about 90% or about 30% of the time in an earlier analysis of approximately 600 of the donors. According to a later analysis, most CMV-associated TCR beta chains appeared to be HLA-restricted, and the HLA associations seemed to be driven largely by CMV exposure. The classifier was reported to diagnose cytomegalovirus status with high specificity and sensitivity in both the original and validation cohorts. A few of the identified cytomegalovirus-associated TCR beta chains were confirmed in vitro to be specific for cytomegalovirus antigens. Assigning TCR associations to individual alleles was difficult when HLA alleles, especially DR and DQ, strongly co-occurred. At a false discovery rate of 0.05, a later analysis linked some 17,000 TCR beta sequences to specific HLA alleles. In this cohort, only TCR beta chains were sequenced, and detectable features were limited by the absence of alpha or paired-chain data. A further reported finding was that TCR beta sequences accurately predicted the HLA-A and HLA-B alleles for most subjects in the first cohort. In a later analysis, the rate of TCR association differed among HLA loci, with DRB1 alleles having the most associated TCRs and HLA-C alleles having the fewest. A later genetic analysis reported fewer N-insertions in productive TCRs among donors in an Asian-associated ancestry cluster than the approximately 670-donor mean. Some IMGT-functional V segments, including TRBV6-2 and TRBV6-3, could not be told apart with the 87-base-pair reads, so those segments were excluded. Sequencing depth was assumed to be roughly uniform across donors in the presence/absence analyses, though that assumption may not hold.

As encoded in the germline V gene (reference sequence), CDR1 is GTSNPN while CDR2 is SVGIG. Counted from cysteine to phenylalanine, this CDR3 has 13 amino acids. CDR3 DNA is the only sequence kept; it has 39 bases, read in frame from the first base. The V end loses 0 bases and the J end loses 4 bases, and a stretch of 8 bases separates them. Library generation was performed with the immunoSEQ multiplex PCR assay. The multiplex PCR relied on a mix of 60 forward primers for TCR Vbeta segments and 13 reverse primers for TCR Jbeta segments. The CDR3 region of rearranged TCR beta genes was amplified from genomic DNA with a multiplex PCR assay. On the Illumina HiSeq System, the amplified TCR beta libraries were sequenced as 87-base-pair reads. The authors' analysis ran thus. In a later analysis, roughly 80 million unique TCR beta chains were counted across the roughly 670 repertoires, and about 9.9 million of these chains were shared by at least two donors. To remove PCR and sequencing errors, raw reads were error-corrected and collapsed into unique sequences using a nearest-neighbor algorithm that merged closely related sequences. CDR3 sequences were aligned to IMGT reference sequences to assign V, D and J gene segments. For a sequence to be retained, at least a six-nucleotide match to both a V gene segment and a J gene segment was required. A rearrangement counted as productive if the CDR3 had no stop codons and remained in frame with V and J, and every other rearrangement counted as non-productive. Following IMGT convention, CDR3 was defined as the stretch from the second conserved V-encoded cysteine to the conserved J-encoded phenylalanine. The earlier analysis of about 590 of the donors excluded sequences that lacked an unambiguous match to a single V gene segment. In an earlier analysis of 450 to 700 of the donors, V segments were called functional above 56.7% productive rearrangements and were called segregating when the between-donor standard deviation exceeded 5%. To diagnose cytomegalovirus status from the catalog of TCR beta chain sequences, a statistical classification framework was built. V and J gene assignment, in a later analysis, came from comparing TCR nucleotide sequences with IMGT/GENE-DB human TR gene sequences. The TCRdist pipeline was used in a later analysis to assign CDR3 sequences and most-parsimonious VDJ recombination scenarios. A later analysis defined each TCR beta chain by its CDR3 amino acid sequence plus V-gene family, and excluded reads lacking a unique V-gene family. In a later analysis, 500 to 650 highly shared, low-generation-probability nucleotide sequences were removed to address suspected cross-contamination and a sequencing artifact. In a later analysis, a clonal expansion index for each public chain was calculated from normalized within-repertoire ranks of inferred template counts. In a later analysis, generation probabilities were computed using a VDJ recombination model fitted to out-of-frame rearrangements, and the results were checked against IGoR. Hypergeometric tests were used in a later analysis to score TCR-TCR, TCR-HLA and TCR-CMV co-occurrence, with a repertoire-size bias correction applied to the TCR pairs. To estimate false discovery rates, a later analysis permuted the HLA or CMV assignments 20 times. In a later analysis, co-occurring TCRs were grouped using DBSCAN, with TCRdist sequence similarity added in when clustering inside HLA-allele-positive subsets. For co-occurrence clustering, repertoires with fewer than 30,000 or more than 120,000 public chains were excluded, along with several repertoires with anomalous nucleotide sharing. Not all clones reach the TCRdb copy of this immuneACCESS table, which keeps in-frame sequences only. Checked studies attribute under half of the gap to unresolved V genes and leave the rest unexplained. That table furnishes V, J and clone size, whereas the DNA furnished D and trimming. This sample holds about 78,000 clones; 72% were observed only once. 11% of the sample rests with the top ten.

Comment on this clone: Its target antigen remains unknown. The input lacks base qualities; no much larger clone sits a single base away.

In total, 666 healthy bone marrow donors made up the cohort. At the time of sampling, every cohort member was nominally healthy, though immune exposures that went unrecorded were likely present. The donor tested CMV seropositive and was one of the 289 seropositive cohort members. Every donor gave a peripheral blood sample, and the peripheral blood mononuclear cells from that sample were used for TCR beta sequencing. The Qiagen DNeasy Blood Extraction Kit was used to extract genomic DNA from the blood cell samples. Sequenced: PBMCs. Recombination joined TRBV30 with TRBJ2-3; no D segment can be confidently identified. This receptor was taken from a middle-aged woman in good health and CMV-seropositive. CDR3 reads: CAWSVRSADTQYF. The DNA sequence follows: TGTGCCTGGAGTGTACGTTCGGCAGATACGCAGTATTTT.